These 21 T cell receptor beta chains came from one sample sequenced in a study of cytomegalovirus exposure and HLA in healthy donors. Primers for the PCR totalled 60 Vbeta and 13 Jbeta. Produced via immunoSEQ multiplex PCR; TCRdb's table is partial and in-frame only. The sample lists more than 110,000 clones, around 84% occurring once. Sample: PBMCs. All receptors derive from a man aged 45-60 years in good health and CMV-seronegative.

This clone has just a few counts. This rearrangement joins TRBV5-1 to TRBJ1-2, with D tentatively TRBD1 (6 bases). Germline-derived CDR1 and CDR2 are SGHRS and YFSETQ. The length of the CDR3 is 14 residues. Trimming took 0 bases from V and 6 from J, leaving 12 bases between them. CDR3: CASSLGTGLDGYTF. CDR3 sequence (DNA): TGCGCCAGCAGCTTGGGTACAGGGCTCGATGGCTACACCTTC.

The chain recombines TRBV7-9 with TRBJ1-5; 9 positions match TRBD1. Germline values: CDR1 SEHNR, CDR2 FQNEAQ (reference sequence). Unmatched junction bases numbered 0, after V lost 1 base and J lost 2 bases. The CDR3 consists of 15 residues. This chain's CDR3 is CASSLGTGGNQPQHF. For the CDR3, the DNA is TGTGCCAGCAGCTTAGGGACAGGGGGCAATCAGCCCCAGCATTTT.

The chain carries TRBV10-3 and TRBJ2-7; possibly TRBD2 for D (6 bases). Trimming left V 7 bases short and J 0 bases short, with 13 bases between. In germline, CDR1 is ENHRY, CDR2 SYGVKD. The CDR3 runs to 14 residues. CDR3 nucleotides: TGTGCCATCAAACCCGCGGGACCCTCCTACGAGCAGTACTTC. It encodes CAIKPAGPSYEQYF.

CDR3 sequence reads: CASSLAGGGWETQYF. The DNA of the CDR3 is TGCGCCAGCAGCCTAGCGGGTGGAGGGTGGGAGACCCAGTACTTC. The V and J genes are TRBV4-1 and TRBJ2-5; TRBD2 aligns across 7 bases. This CDR3 region has 15 residues. Unmatched junction bases numbered 10, after V lost 4 bases and J lost 5 bases. CDR1 MGHRA and CDR2 YSYEKL come from the germline V gene.

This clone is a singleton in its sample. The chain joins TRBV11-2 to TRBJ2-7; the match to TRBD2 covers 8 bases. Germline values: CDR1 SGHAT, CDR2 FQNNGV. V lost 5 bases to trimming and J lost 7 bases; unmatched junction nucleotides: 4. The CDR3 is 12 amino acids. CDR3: CASSPGGSEQYF. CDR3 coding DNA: TGTGCCAGCAGCCCGGGGGGGTCGGAGCAGTACTTC. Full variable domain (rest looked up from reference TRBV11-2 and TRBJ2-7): EAGVAQSPRYKIIEKRQSVAFWCNPISGHATLYWYQQILGQGPKLLIQFQNNGVVDDSQLPKDRFSAERLKGVDSTLKIQPAKLEDSAVYLCASSPGGSEQYFGPGTRLTVT.

The CDR3 sequence: CASSQDWRADTIYF. CDR3 DNA sequence: TGTGCCAGCAGCCAAGATTGGAGGGCCGACACCATATATTTT. V gene TRBV14 combines with J gene TRBJ1-3; D uncertain. Trimming pared 0 bases from V and 8 bases from J, leaving 11 bases between. The CDR3 contains 14 residues. Germline V gene data show CDR1 as SGHDN and CDR2 as FVKESK.

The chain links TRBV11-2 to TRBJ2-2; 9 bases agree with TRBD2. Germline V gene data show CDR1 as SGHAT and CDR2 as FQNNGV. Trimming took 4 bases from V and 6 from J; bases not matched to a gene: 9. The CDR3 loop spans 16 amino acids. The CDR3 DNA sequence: TGTGCCAGCAGCTCCCGGGGTAGCGGGGGCTCCGGGGAGCTGTTTTTT. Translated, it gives CASSSRGSGGSGELFF.

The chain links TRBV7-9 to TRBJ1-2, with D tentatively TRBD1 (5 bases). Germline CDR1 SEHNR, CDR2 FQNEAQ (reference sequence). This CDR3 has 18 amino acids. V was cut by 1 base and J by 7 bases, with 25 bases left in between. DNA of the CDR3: TGTGCCAGCAGCTTAGATGGCTGGGGGGATCCTGGGGTCAGTGGCTACACCTTC. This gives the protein CASSLDGWGDPGVSGYTF. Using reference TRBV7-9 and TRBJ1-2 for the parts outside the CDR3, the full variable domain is DTGVSQNPRHKITKRGQNVTFRCDPISEHNRLYWYRQTLGQGPEFLTYFQNEAQLEKSRLLSDRFSAERPKGSFSTLEIQRTEQGDSAMYLCASSLDGWGDPGVSGYTFGSGTRLTVV.

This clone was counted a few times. The CDR3 DNA is TGTGCCAGCAGCCAGCCGACAGGGGATGAGCAGTTCTTC. This gives the protein CASSQPTGDEQFF. The chain is built from TRBV16 and TRBJ2-1, with TRBD1 identical over 8 bases. Germline V gives CDR1 KGHSY, CDR2 FQNENV. Unmatched junction bases numbered 3, after V lost 3 bases and J lost 8 bases. This CDR3 region has 13 residues. Full variable domain (remainder filled in from reference TRBV16 and TRBJ2-1): GEEVAQTPKHLVRGEGQKAKLYCAPIKGHSYVFWYQQVLKNEFKFLISFQNENVFDETGMPKERFSAKCLPNSPCSLEIQATKLEDSAVYFCASSQPTGDEQFFGPGTRLTVL.

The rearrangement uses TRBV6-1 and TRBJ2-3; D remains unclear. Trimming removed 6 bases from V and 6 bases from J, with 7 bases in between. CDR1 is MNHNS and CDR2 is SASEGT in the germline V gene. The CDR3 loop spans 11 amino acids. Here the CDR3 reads CASSGPDTQYF. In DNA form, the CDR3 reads TGTGCCAGCAGCGGTCCGGATACGCAGTATTTT.

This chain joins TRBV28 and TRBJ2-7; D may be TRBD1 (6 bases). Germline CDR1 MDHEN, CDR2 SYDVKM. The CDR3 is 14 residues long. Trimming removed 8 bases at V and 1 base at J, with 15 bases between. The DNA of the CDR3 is TGTGCCAGCGAACCCCTTGGACAGTCCTACGAGCAGTACTTC. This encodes CASEPLGQSYEQYF.

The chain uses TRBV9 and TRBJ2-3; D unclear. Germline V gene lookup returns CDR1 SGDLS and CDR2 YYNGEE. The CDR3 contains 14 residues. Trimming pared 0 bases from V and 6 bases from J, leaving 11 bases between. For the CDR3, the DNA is TGTGCCAGCAGCGTAGCTACCAATGTGGATACGCAGTATTTT. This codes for CASSVATNVDTQYF.

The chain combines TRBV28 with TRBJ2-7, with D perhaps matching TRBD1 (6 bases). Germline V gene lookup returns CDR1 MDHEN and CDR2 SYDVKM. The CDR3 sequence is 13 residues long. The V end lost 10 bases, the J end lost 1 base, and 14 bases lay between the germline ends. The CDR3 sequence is CAIWDTRSYEQYF. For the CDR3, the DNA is TGTGCCATCTGGGACACGAGGTCCTACGAGCAGTACTTC.

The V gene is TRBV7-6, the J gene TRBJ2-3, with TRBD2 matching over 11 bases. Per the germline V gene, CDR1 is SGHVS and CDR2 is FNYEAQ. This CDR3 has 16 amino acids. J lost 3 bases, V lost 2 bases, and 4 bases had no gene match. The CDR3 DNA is TGTGCCAGCAGCTTAACCCCTAGCGGGGGGACAGATACGCAGTATTTT. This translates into CASSLTPSGGTDTQYF.

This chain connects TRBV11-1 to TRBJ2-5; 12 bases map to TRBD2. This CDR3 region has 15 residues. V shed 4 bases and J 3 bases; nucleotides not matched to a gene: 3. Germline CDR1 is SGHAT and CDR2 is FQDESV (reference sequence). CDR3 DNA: TGTGCCAGCAGCTCCCGACTAGCGGGAGAAGAGACCCAGTACTTC. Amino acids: CASSSRLAGEETQYF.

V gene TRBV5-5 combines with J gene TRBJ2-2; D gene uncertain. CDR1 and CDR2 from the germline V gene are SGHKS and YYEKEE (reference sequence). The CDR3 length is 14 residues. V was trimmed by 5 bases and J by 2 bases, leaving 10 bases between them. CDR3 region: CASSSLLNTGELFF. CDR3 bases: TGTGCCAGCAGTTCTTTACTTAACACCGGGGAGCTGTTTTTT. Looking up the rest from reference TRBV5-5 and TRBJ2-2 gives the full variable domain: DAGVTQSPTHLIKTRGQQVTLRCSPISGHKSVSWYQQVLGQGPQFIFQYYEKEERGRGNFPDRFSARQFPNYSSELNVNALLLGDSALYLCASSSLLNTGELFFGEGSRLTVL.

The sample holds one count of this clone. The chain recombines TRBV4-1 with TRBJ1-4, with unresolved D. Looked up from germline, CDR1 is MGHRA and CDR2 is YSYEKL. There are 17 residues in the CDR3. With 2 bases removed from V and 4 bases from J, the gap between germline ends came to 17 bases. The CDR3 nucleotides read TGCGCCAGCAGCCAAAGGATGACTTTGGGAGGTAATGAAAAACTGTTTTTT. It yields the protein CASSQRMTLGGNEKLFF.

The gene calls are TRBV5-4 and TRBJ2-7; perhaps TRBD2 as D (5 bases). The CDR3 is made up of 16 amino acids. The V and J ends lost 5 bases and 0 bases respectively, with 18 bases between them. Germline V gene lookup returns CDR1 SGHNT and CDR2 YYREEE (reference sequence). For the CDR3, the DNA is TGTGCCAGCAGTCAACCTAGCCAACTATCCTCCTACGAGCAGTACTTC. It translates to CASSQPSQLSSYEQYF.

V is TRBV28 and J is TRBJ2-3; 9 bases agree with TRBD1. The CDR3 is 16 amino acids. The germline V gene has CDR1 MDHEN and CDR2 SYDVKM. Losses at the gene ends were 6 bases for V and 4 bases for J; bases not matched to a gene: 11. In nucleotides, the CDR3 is TGTGCCAGCAGCCAGGACAGGGGAGGTTGGGCAGATACGCAGTATTTT. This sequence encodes CASSQDRGGWADTQYF.

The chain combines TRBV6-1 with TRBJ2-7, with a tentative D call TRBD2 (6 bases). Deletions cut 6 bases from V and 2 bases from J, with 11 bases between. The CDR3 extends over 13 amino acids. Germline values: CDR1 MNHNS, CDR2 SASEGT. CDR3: CASRSSVTYEQYF. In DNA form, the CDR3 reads TGTGCCAGCAGGTCTAGCGTAACCTACGAGCAGTACTTC.

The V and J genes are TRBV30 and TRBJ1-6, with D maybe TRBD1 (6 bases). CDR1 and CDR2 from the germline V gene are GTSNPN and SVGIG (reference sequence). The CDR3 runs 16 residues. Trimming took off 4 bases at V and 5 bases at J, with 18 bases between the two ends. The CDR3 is CAWTLWGPDDNSPLHF. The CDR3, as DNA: TGTGCCTGGACCCTCTGGGGGCCAGATGATAATTCACCCCTCCACTTT. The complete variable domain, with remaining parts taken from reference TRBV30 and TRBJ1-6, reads SQTIHQWPATLVQPVGSPLSLECTVEGTSNPNLYWYRQAAGRGLQLLFYSVGIGQISSEVPQNLSASRPQDRQFILSSKKLLLSDSGFYLCAWTLWGPDDNSPLHFGNGTRLTVT.